This T cell receptor (beta chain) was sequenced in a study of blood T cell repertoires in COVID-19. Overall study: In each case, the material was cDNA or gDNA derived from T cells, B-cell-depleted T cells, or PBMCs.

Authors' processing steps: Estimated nucleated cell counts came from reference gene primer amplification. Profiled with immunoSEQ multiplex PCR; TCRdb holds only in-frame clones, not every one. V and J calls and clone size come straight from that table; D and trimming were deduced from the DNA. Of 55,000 to 75,000 clones in the sample, around four fifths are singletons; the top ten hold roughly 6%. Germline V gene sequence: CDR1 MNHEY, CDR2 SVGAGI. Germline trimming cut 6 bases from V and 6 bases from J; bases unmatched to any gene: 7. This CDR3 is built from 14 residues. This sequence was found in a human donor in a cohort sampled during active COVID-19. The sequenced material came from peripheral blood. This chain uses TRBV6-5 with TRBJ1-3, with 8 bases fitting TRBD1. CDR3 region: CASRRQGFENTIYF. In nucleotides, the CDR3 is TGTGCCAGCAGGAGACAGGGGTTTGAAAACACCATATATTTT.